This T cell receptor (beta chain) was sequenced for a study of blood T cells in healthy people across ages. A few counts support this clonotype. For the second PCR, which ran for about 7 to 11 cycles, a sample-barcoded 5' primer and a J-beta primer mix were used. TCRdb re-called the 5' RACE reads with MiXCR, one entry per CDR3 protein. The table shows approximately 850,000 distinct CDR3 sequences, with roughly 50% occurring only once. In germline, CDR1 is SGHRS, CDR2 YFSETQ. CDR3 size: 13 residues. The germline V and J ends were trimmed by 3 bases and 8 bases, with 14 bases remaining between them. Sequenced: blood. The receptor was derived from a man between 25 and 39 years old in good health. The J gene is TRBJ1-2, the V gene TRBV5-1, with D hard to call. CDR3: CASSYNPPSGYTF. The CDR3 bases are TGCGCCAGCAGCTATAACCCTCCGTCCGGCTACACCTTC.